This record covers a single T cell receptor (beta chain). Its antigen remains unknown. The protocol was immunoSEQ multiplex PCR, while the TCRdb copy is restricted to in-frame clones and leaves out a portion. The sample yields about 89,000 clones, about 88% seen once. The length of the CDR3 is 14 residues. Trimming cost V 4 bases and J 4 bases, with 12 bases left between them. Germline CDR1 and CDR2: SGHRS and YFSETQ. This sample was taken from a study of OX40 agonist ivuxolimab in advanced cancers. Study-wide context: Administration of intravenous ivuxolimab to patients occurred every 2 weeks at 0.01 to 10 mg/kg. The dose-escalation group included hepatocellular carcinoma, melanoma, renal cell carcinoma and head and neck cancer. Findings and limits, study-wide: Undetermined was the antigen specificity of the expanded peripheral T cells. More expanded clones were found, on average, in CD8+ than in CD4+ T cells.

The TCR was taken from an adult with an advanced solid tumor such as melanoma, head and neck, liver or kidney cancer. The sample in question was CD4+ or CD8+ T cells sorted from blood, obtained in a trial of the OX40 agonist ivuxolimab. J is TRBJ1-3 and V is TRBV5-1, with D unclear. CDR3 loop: CASSPRGSGNTIYF. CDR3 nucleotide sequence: TGCGCCAGCAGCCCGCGGGGTTCGGGAAACACCATATATTTT.